This TCR beta chain was recovered during a study of CD8 T cells in ankylosing spondylitis. General observations from the study: A motif of 8 or 9 highly homologous TCR beta variants was seen as apparently characteristic of ankylosing spondylitis blood.

On this clonotype itself: Its cognate antigen is unknown.

The TCR beta libraries were generated through quantitative 5'-RACE incorporating molecular barcodes. TCRdb reprocessed the 5' RACE reads via MiXCR and lists one record per CDR3 protein. The profile shows fewer than 500,000 distinct CDR3 sequences, 20% to 30% of them singletons. This TCR was recovered from a male donor with ankylosing spondylitis. Sequences were obtained from blood, either unsorted or a sorted T cell fraction (not recorded which).

The CDR3 is CASSLGGLAEGQETQYF. CDR3 nucleotide sequence: TGTGCCAGCAGCTTGGGGGGACTAGCGGAGGGACAAGAGACCCAGTACTTC. The V call is TRBV7-9, the J call TRBJ2-5; 11 bases agree with TRBD2. The junction had 8 bases not matched to a gene; V was cut back by 3 bases and J by 2 bases. The CDR3 sequence is 17 residues long. CDR1 is SEHNR and CDR2 is FQNEAQ in the germline V gene (reference sequence).